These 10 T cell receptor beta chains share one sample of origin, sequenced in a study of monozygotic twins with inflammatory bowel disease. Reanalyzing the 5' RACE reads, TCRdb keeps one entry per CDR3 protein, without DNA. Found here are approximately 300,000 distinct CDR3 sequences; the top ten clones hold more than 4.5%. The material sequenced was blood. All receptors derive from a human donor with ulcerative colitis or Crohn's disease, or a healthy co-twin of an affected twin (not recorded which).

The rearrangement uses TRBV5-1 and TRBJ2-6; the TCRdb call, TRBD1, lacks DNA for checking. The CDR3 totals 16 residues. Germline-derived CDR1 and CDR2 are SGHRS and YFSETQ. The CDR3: CASSPGHSSGANVLTF.

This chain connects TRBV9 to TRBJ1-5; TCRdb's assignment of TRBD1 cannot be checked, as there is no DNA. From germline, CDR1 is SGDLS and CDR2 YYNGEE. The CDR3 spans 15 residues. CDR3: CASSTGTGGNQPQHF. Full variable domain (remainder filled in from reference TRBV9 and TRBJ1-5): DSGVTQTPKHLITATGQRVTLRCSPRSGDLSVYWYQQSLDQGLQFLIQYYNGEERAKGNILERFSAQQFPDLHSELNLSSLELGDSALYFCASSTGTGGNQPQHFGDGTRLSIL.

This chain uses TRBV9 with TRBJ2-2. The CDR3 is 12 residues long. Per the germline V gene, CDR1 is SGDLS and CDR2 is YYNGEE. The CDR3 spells CASRDGTGELFF. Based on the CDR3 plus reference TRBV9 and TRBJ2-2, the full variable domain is DSGVTQTPKHLITATGQRVTLRCSPRSGDLSVYWYQQSLDQGLQFLIQYYNGEERAKGNILERFSAQQFPDLHSELNLSSLELGDSALYFCASRDGTGELFFGEGSRLTVL.

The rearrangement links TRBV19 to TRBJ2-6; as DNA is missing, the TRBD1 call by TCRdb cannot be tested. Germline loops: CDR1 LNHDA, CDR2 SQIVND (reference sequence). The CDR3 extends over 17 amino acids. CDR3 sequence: CASSGFGGASGANVLTF. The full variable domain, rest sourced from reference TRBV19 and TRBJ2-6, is DGGITQSPKYLFRKEGQNVTLSCEQNLNHDAMYWYRQDPGQGLRLIYYSQIVNDFQKGDIAEGYSVSREKKESFPLTVTSAQKNPTAFYLCASSGFGGASGANVLTFGAGSRLTVL.

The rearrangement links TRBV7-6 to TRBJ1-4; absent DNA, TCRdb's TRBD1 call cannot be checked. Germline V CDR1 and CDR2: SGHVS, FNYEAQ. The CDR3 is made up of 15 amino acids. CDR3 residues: CASSYGTATNEKLFF.

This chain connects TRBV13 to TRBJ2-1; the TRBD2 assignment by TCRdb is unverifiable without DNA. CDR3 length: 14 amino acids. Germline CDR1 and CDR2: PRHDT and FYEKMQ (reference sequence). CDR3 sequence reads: CASSGTLVDNEQFF.

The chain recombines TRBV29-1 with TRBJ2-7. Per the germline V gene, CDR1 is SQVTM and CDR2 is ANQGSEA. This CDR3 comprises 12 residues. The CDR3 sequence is CSVDDSSYEQYF.

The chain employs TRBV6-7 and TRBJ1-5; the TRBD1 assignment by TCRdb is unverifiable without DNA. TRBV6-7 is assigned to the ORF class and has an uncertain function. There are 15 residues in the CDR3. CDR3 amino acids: CASSPGQDFPQPQHF.

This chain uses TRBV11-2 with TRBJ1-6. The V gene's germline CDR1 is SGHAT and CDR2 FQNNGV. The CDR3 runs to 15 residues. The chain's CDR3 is CASTEVHNRNSPLHF.

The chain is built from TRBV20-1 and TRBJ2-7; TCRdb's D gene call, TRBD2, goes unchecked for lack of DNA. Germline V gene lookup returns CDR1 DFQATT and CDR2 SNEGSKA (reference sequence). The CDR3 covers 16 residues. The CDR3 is CSARVSGGASSYEQYF.